One and the same sample provided the 18 T cell receptor beta chains below, sequenced in a study of response to subunit inactivated influenza vaccine. TCRdb used MiXCR to reprocess the RT-PCR reads, holding one entry per CDR3 protein. This table has about 520,000 distinct CDR3 sequences, 25% appearing once. The specimen was CD4+ T cells sorted from PBMCs, collected 5 days after vaccination. These receptors all come from a man over 45 who received an inactivated influenza vaccine.

There are a few counts of this clonotype. This chain uses TRBV6-1 with TRBJ1-5; a possible D gene is TRBD1 (5 bases). This CDR3 region has 15 residues. CDR1 MNHNS and CDR2 SASEGT come from the germline V gene. V was pared by 2 bases and J by 3 bases, with 11 bases between. The CDR3 region has the DNA TGTGCCAGCAGTGAATCCCACAGGAACAATCAGCCCCAGCATTTT. Translation: CASSESHRNNQPQHF.

The chain has TRBV11-2 and TRBJ2-3; no clear D. Germline CDR1 SGHAT, CDR2 FQNNGV. The CDR3 sequence is 13 residues long. V dropped 4 bases and J dropped 2 bases, with 7 bases sitting between them. The CDR3 here is CASSSAVTDTQYF. In nucleotides, the CDR3 is TGTGCCAGCAGCTCCGCAGTCACAGATACGCAGTATTTT.

The chain uses TRBV20-1 and TRBJ2-5, with 8 nucleotides matching TRBD2. The CDR3 loop spans 14 amino acids. Germline values: CDR1 DFQATT, CDR2 SNEGSKA (reference sequence). Trimming removed 6 bases from V and 5 bases from J; junction bases left unmatched: 11. The CDR3 nucleotides read TGCAGTGCACCCCTAGCGGGCCCGGGGGAGACCCAGTACTTC. The encoded protein is CSAPLAGPGETQYF.

The CDR3 coding sequence is TGTGCCAGCGCAGGACAGGTGGGCATCTACGAGCAGTACTTC. Translating gives CASAGQVGIYEQYF. V usage is TRBV2 and J usage is TRBJ2-7, with 7 bases that match TRBD1. Germline V gives CDR1 SNHLY, CDR2 FYNNEI. V dropped 8 bases and J dropped 3; count of bases not matched to a gene: 10. CDR3 size: 14 residues.

This clonotype was counted a few times. V usage is TRBV6-1 and J usage is TRBJ2-5; D may correspond to TRBD1 or TRBD2 (6 bases each). V lost 6 bases and J lost 2, with 13 bases in between. The germline V gene encodes CDR1 MNHNS and CDR2 SASEGT. This CDR3 has 14 amino acids. The CDR3 DNA is TGTGCCAGCAGAACCGGGGGCCGACAAGAGACCCAGTACTTC. Its translation: CASRTGGRQETQYF.

This clonotype showed up just a few times. The J gene is TRBJ2-5, the V gene TRBV20-1; 7 positions agree with TRBD1. Losses at the gene ends were 1 base for V and 2 bases for J; bases not matched to a gene: 4. The CDR3 spans 14 residues. Per the germline V gene, CDR1 is DFQATT and CDR2 is SNEGSKA (reference sequence). The CDR3 sequence is CSARAQGVQETQYF. In DNA, the CDR3 is TGCAGTGCTAGAGCGCAGGGGGTTCAAGAGACCCAGTACTTC.

This sequence joins TRBV7-8 and TRBJ1-2, with TRBD1 matching over 9 bases. The CDR3 length is 17 residues. The V gene's germline CDR1 is SGHVS and CDR2 FQNEAQ. J lost 2 bases, V lost 5 bases, and 12 bases had no gene match. The CDR3 DNA follows: TGTGCCAGCAGCGGCCTTGACAGGGGGAGATTAAACTATGGCTACACCTTC. Residues: CASSGLDRGRLNYGYTF.

The V gene is TRBV11-3, the J gene TRBJ2-5; D might be TRBD1 (6 bases). CDR1 and CDR2 (germline): SGHNT, YENEEA. CDR3 length: 15 residues. V lost 0 bases and J lost 4, with 12 bases in between. CDR3 in DNA: TGTGCCAGCAGCTTAGATTTTGGCAGGGGAGAGACCCAGTACTTC. It encodes CASSLDFGRGETQYF.

The chain combines TRBV29-1 with TRBJ1-5; D not resolved. The V end lost 3 bases, the J end lost 6 bases, and 3 bases lay between the germline ends. This CDR3 is built from 10 residues. Germline-derived CDR1 and CDR2 are SQVTM and ANQGSEA. The CDR3 loop reads CSVDGQPQHF. The CDR3 nucleotides are TGCAGCGTTGATGGTCAGCCCCAGCATTTT.

The J gene is TRBJ2-3, the V gene TRBV28; 7 nucleotides align to TRBD2. V shed 5 bases and J 0 bases; nucleotides not matched to a gene: 8. CDR3 size: 16 residues. The germline V gene has CDR1 MDHEN and CDR2 SYDVKM. CDR3 sequence: CASSATLSGSTDTQYF. The CDR3 nucleotides are TGTGCCAGCAGTGCCACCCTTAGCGGGAGCACAGATACGCAGTATTTT.

This clonotype was counted between two and nine times. V gene TRBV20-1 combines with J gene TRBJ2-1; 13 bases align to TRBD2. Germline CDR1 DFQATT, CDR2 SNEGSKA (reference sequence). V trimming: 6 bases; J trimming: 8 bases; junction bases outside the gene matches: 13. CDR3 length equals 16 residues. The CDR3 loop reads CSATDTTSGRVHEQFF. In DNA, the CDR3 is TGCAGTGCAACTGATACCACTAGCGGGAGGGTCCATGAGCAGTTCTTC.

The table lists this clonotype with a few counts. The chain employs TRBV20-1 and TRBJ1-6; D unresolved. This CDR3 has 15 residues. Between the trimmed V and J ends, which lost 0 bases and 9 bases, there was a span of 15 bases. CDR1 is DFQATT and CDR2 is SNEGSKA in the germline V gene (reference sequence). In nucleotides, the CDR3 is TGCAGTGCTAGAGATTTTAGTGGTGGAGGTTCACCCCTCCACTTT. Encoded protein: CSARDFSGGGSPLHF.

The chain recombines TRBV5-6 with TRBJ1-1, with D perhaps matching TRBD1 (6 bases). The CDR3 loop spans 15 amino acids. Germline CDR1 is SGHDT and CDR2 is YYEEEE. The V gene lost 3 bases and the J gene lost 1 base, with 13 bases spanning the gap. In DNA form, the CDR3 reads TGTGCCAGCAGCTGGATCGACAGGAAGAACACTGAAGCTTTCTTT. This sequence encodes CASSWIDRKNTEAFF.

V and J are TRBV7-6 and TRBJ2-1; 7 bases match TRBD2. CDR3 length: 16 amino acids. V was pared by 5 bases and J by 6 bases, with 13 bases of the junction left unmatched. CDR1 and CDR2 from the germline V gene are SGHVS and FNYEAQ. CDR3 amino acids: CASSPEAGNWGNEQFF. The CDR3 nucleotides are TGTGCCAGCAGCCCTGAAGCGGGGAACTGGGGCAATGAGCAGTTCTTC.

This clonotype was observed a few times. The CDR3 loop is CASSSNLRNTEAFF. Written as DNA, the CDR3 is TGTGCCAGCAGTTCCAACCTTAGGAACACTGAAGCTTTCTTT. The chain combines TRBV12-3 or TRBV12-4 with TRBJ1-1; D uncertain. V lost 4 bases, J lost 1 base, and 10 bases lay in between. The CDR3 contains 14 residues.

This clonotype was picked up a small number of times. The rearrangement joins TRBV10-3 to TRBJ2-1, with TRBD2 matching over 8 bases. Germline V gene sequence: CDR1 ENHRY, CDR2 SYGVKD. The CDR3 sequence is 14 residues long. V dropped 6 bases and J dropped 9; count of bases not matched to a gene: 10. The CDR3: CAIRGTSDRGEQFF. The DNA for the CDR3 is TGTGCCATCAGAGGGACTAGTGATCGCGGTGAGCAGTTCTTC.

V is TRBV5-5 and J is TRBJ2-5; 8 bases are a match to TRBD2. CDR3 size: 15 residues. Germline V gene data show CDR1 as SGHKS and CDR2 as YYEKEE (reference sequence). Trimming took 4 bases from V and 4 from J; bases not matched to a gene: 9. The CDR3 reads CASSLTGTSGETQYF. The CDR3 nucleotides are TGTGCCAGCAGCCTCACCGGGACTAGTGGAGAGACCCAGTACTTC.

This chain joins TRBV10-1 and TRBJ2-2; D is possibly TRBD2 (5 bases). The CDR3 length is 14 residues. Trimming took 3 bases from V and 2 from J, leaving 7 bases between them. Germline-derived CDR1 and CDR2 are WNHNN and SYGVQD (reference sequence). As DNA, the CDR3 is TGCGCCAGCAGTGACGGGATAAACACCGGGGAGCTGTTTTTT. Translation gives CASSDGINTGELFF.